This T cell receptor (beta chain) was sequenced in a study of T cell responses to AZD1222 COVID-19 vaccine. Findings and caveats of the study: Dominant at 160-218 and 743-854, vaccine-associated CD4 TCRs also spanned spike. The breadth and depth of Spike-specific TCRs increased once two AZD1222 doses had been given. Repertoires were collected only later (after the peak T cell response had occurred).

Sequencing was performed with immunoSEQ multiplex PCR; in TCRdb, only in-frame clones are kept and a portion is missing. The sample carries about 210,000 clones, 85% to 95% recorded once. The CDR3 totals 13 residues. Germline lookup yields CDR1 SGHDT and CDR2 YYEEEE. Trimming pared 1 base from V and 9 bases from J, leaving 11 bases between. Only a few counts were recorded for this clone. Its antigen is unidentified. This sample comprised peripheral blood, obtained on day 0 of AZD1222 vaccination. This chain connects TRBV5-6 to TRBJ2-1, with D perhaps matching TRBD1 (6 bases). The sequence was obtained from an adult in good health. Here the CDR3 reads CASSLNFRGEQFF. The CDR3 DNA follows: TGTGCCAGCAGCTTGAATTTCAGGGGTGAGCAGTTCTTC.